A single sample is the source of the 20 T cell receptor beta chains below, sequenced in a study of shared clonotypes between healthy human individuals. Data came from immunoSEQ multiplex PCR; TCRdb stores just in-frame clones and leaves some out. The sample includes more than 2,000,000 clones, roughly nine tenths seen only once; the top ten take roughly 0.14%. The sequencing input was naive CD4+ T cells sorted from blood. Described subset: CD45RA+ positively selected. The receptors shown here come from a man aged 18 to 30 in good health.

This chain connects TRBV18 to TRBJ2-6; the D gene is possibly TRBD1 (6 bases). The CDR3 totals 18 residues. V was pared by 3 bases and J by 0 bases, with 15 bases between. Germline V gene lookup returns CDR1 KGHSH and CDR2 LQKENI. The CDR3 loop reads CASSPLQGIFSGANVLTF. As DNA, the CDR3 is TGTGCCAGCTCACCGTTACAGGGTATTTTCTCTGGGGCCAACGTCCTGACTTTC.

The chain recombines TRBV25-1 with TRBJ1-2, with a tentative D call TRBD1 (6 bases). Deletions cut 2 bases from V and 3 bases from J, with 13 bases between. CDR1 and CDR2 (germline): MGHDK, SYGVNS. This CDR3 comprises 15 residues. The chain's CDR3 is CASSEAARGDYGYTF. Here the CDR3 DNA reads TGTGCCAGCAGTGAAGCGGCCAGGGGTGACTATGGCTACACCTTC.

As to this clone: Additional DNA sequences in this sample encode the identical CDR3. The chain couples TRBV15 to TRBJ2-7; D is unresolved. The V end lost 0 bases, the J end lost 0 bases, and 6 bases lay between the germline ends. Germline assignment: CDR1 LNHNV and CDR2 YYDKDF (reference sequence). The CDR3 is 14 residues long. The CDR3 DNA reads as TGTGCCACCAGCAGAGAAAGAAGCTCCTACGAGCAGTACTTC. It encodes CATSRERSSYEQYF.

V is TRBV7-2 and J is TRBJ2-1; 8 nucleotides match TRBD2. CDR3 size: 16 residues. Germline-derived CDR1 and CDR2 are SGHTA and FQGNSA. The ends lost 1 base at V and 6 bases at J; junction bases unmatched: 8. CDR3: CASSLDPGTRSNEQFF. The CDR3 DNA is TGTGCCAGCAGCTTAGACCCCGGGACTAGGTCCAATGAGCAGTTCTTC.

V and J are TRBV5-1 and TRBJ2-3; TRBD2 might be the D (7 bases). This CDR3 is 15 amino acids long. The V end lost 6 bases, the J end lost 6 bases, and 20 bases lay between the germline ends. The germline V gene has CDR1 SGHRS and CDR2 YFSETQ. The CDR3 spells CASNPGWGGFDTQYF. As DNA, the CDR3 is TGCGCCAGCAACCCAGGGTGGGGGGGCTTTGATACGCAGTATTTT.

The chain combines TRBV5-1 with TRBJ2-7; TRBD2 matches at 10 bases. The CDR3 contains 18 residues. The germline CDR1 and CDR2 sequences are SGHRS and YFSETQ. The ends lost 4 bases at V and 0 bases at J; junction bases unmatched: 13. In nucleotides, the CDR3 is TGCGCCAGCAGCCCCGGGCGGATTACTAGCGGGACCTCCTACGAGCAGTACTTC. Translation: CASSPGRITSGTSYEQYF.

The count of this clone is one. DNA of the CDR3: TGTGCCACCAGCAGACTCACCGGGGAGCTGTTTTTT. It encodes CATSRLTGELFF. The genes are TRBV15 and TRBJ2-2; D is unclear. The CDR3 length is 12 residues. Germline CDR1 and CDR2: LNHNV and YYDKDF (reference sequence). V was pared by 2 bases and J by 4 bases, with 2 bases between. Based on the CDR3 plus reference TRBV15 and TRBJ2-2, the full variable domain is DAMVIQNPRYQVTQFGKPVTLSCSQTLNHNVMYWYQQKSSQAPKLLFHYYDKDFNNEADTPDNFQSRRPNTSFCFLDIRSPGLGDTAMYLCATSRLTGELFFGEGSRLTVL.

As DNA, the CDR3 is TGTGCCAGCTCACCACCGTGGAATAGCAATCAGCCCCAGCATTTT. Residues: CASSPPWNSNQPQHF. The chain has TRBV18 and TRBJ1-5; D uncertain. Deletions cut 0 bases from V and 0 bases from J, with 6 bases between. Germline values: CDR1 KGHSH, CDR2 LQKENI. The CDR3 runs to 15 residues.

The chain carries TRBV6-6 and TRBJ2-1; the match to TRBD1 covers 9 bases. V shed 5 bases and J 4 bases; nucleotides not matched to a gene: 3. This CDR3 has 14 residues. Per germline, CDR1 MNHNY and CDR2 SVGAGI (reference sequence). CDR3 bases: TGTGCCAGCAGTGGGACAGGGAGGTACAATGAGCAGTTCTTC. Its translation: CASSGTGRYNEQFF.

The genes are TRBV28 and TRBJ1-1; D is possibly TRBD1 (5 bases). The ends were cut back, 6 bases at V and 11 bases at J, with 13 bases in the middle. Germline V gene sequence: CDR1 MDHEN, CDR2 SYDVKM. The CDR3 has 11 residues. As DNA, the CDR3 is TGTGCCAGCAGCCTCACAGGAACCGCTTTCTTT. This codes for CASSLTGTAFF.

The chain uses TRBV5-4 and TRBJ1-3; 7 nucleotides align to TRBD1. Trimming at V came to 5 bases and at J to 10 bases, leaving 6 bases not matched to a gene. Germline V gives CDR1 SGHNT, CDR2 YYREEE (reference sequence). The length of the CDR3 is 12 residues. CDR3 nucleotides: TGTGCCAGCAGTAGAACAGGGGAGACCATATATTTT. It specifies CASSRTGETIYF.

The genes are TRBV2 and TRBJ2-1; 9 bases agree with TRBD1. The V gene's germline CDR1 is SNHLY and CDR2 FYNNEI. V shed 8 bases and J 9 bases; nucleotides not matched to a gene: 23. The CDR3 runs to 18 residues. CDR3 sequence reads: CASRAGLSSGTGSPEQFF. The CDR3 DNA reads TGTGCCAGCCGAGCGGGTCTATCCTCCGGGACAGGGTCTCCTGAGCAGTTCTTC.

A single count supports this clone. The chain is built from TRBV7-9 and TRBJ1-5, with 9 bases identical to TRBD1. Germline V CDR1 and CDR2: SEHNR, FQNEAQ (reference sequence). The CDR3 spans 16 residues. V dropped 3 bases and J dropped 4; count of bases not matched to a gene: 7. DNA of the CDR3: TGTGCCAGCAGCTTGGAGACAGGGGGAGCAAATCAGCCCCAGCATTTT. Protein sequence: CASSLETGGANQPQHF. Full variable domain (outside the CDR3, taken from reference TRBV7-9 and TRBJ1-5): DTGVSQNPRHKITKRGQNVTFRCDPISEHNRLYWYRQTLGQGPEFLTYFQNEAQLEKSRLLSDRFSAERPKGSFSTLEIQRTEQGDSAMYLCASSLETGGANQPQHFGDGTRLSIL.

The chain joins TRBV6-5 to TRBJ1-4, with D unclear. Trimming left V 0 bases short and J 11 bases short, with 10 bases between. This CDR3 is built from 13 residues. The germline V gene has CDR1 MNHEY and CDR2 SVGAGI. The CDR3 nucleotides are TGTGCCAGCAGTTACTCGGGCAGGCCCAAACTGTTTTTT. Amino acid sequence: CASSYSGRPKLFF.

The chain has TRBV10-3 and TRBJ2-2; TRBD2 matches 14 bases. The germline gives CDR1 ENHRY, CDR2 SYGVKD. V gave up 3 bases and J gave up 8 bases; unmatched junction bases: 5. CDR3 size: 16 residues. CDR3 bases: TGTGCCATCAGTGAAATGACTAGCGGGGGGGCTGGGGAGCTGTTTTTT. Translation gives CAISEMTSGGAGELFF.

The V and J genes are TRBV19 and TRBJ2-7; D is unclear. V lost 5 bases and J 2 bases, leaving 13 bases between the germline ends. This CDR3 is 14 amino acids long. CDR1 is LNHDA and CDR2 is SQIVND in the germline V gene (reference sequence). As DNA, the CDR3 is TGTGCCAGTAGTGATTCACACGGCACCTACGAGCAGTACTTC. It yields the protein CASSDSHGTYEQYF.

DNA of the CDR3: TGTGCCAGCAGCTTAGAAGGGACAGCCACTAACTATGGCTACACCTTC. Protein: CASSLEGTATNYGYTF. The chain links TRBV7-2 to TRBJ1-2; 7 bases align to TRBD1. The length of the CDR3 is 16 residues. The J segment lost 0 bases and the V segment lost 1 base, leaving 5 bases of the junction unmatched. The V gene's germline CDR1 is SGHTA and CDR2 FQGNSA. Drawing the rest from reference TRBV7-2 and TRBJ1-2, the complete variable domain is GAGVSQSPSNKVTEKGKDVELRCDPISGHTALYWYRQSLGQGLEFLIYFQGNSAPDKSGLPSDRFSAERTGGSVSTLTIQRTQQEDSAVYLCASSLEGTATNYGYTFGSGTRLTVV.

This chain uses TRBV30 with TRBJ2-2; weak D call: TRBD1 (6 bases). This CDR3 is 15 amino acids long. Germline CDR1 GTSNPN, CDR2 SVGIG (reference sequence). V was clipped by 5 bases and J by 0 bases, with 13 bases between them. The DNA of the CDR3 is TGTGCCTGGGACCTCGGACAGCCGAACACCGGGGAGCTGTTTTTT. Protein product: CAWDLGQPNTGELFF.

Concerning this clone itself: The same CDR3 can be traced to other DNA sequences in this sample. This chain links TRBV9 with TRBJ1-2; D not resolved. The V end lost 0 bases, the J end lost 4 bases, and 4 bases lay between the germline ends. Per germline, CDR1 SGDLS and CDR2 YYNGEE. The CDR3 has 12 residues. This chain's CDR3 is CASSVDFYGYTF. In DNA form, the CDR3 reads TGTGCCAGCAGCGTAGATTTCTATGGCTACACCTTC.

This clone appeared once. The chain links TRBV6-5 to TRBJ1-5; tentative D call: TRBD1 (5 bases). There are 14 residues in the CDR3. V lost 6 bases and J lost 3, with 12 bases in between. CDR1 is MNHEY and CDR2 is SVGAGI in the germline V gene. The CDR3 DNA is TGTGCCAGCAGGGGGCGGGAGGCCAATCAGCCCCAGCATTTT. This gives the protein CASRGREANQPQHF.